Below, 10 T cell receptor beta chains from the same sample are listed, as sequenced in a study of T cells in Graves' hyperthyroidism and ophthalmopathy. Amplification of TCR beta CDR3 regions used RNA as the template. An initial round of RT-PCR targeting the TCR CDR3 relied on the HTBI primer set. MiXCR, applied by TCRdb to the multiplex PCR reads, yields one record per CDR3 protein. The repertoire consists of hundreds of thousands of distinct CDR3 sequences, with about 17% occurring once and the leading ten covering over 15%. Sequencing was performed on blood. The receptors originated from a woman aged 45-65 years with Graves' hyperthyroidism that later progressed to Graves' ophthalmopathy.

The chain uses TRBV20-1 and TRBJ2-1; no clear D gene. Germline lookup yields CDR1 DFQATT and CDR2 SNEGSKA (reference sequence). The CDR3 length is 11 residues. V lost 6 bases and J lost 8, with 11 bases in between. The CDR3 coding sequence is TGCAGTGCCGACGACATCCATGAGCAGTTCTTC. Amino acid sequence: CSADDIHEQFF.

The rearrangement joins TRBV20-1 to TRBJ2-3, with D unresolved. With 0 bases removed from V and 2 bases from J, the gap between germline ends came to 3 bases. This CDR3 region has 12 residues. Germline V gene data show CDR1 as DFQATT and CDR2 as SNEGSKA (reference sequence). The CDR3 sequence: CSAREVTDTQYF. In DNA form, the CDR3 reads TGCAGTGCTAGAGAGGTCACAGATACGCAGTATTTT.

This clonotype was recorded many times. The chain couples TRBV12-3 or TRBV12-4 to TRBJ1-5; 12 positions match TRBD1. The junction had 7 bases not matched to a gene; V was cut back by 6 bases and J by 7 bases. The CDR3 spans 15 residues. The CDR3 reads CASSSRDRGLQPQHF. DNA of the CDR3: TGTGCCAGCAGCTCCCGGGACAGGGGGCTACAGCCCCAGCATTTT.

This clonotype was detected once. The DNA for the CDR3 is TGTGCCAGCAGCTTAGGTGGGGGCCATATTGAGCAGTTCTTC. It is translated as CASSLGGGHIEQFF. The V gene is TRBV11-2, the J gene TRBJ2-1; TRBD1 is a possible D gene (6 bases). Germline CDR1 and CDR2: SGHAT and FQNNGV. V was pared by 1 base and J by 9 bases, with 13 bases between. This CDR3 contains 14 residues. The complete variable domain, with remaining parts taken from reference TRBV11-2 and TRBJ2-1, reads EAGVAQSPRYKIIEKRQSVAFWCNPISGHATLYWYQQILGQGPKLLIQFQNNGVVDDSQLPKDRFSAERLKGVDSTLKIQPAKLEDSAVYLCASSLGGGHIEQFFGPGTRLTVL.

The CDR3 sequence is CAIRTGTNEETQYF. The CDR3 coding sequence is TGTGCCATCAGAACCGGGACTAACGAAGAGACCCAGTACTTC. The V gene is TRBV10-3, the J gene TRBJ2-5, with 7 bases matching TRBD2. Germline trimming cut 6 bases from V and 3 bases from J; bases unmatched to any gene: 7. Germline loops: CDR1 ENHRY, CDR2 SYGVKD. This CDR3 has 14 residues.

V and J are TRBV5-1 and TRBJ2-2, with TRBD2 matching over 12 bases. V gave up 4 bases and J gave up 4 bases; unmatched junction bases: 8. The CDR3 has 17 residues. CDR1 SGHRS and CDR2 YFSETQ come from the germline V gene. CDR3 amino acids: CASSPGLAGTITGELFF. In nucleotides, the CDR3 is TGCGCCAGCAGCCCCGGACTAGCGGGAACTATCACCGGGGAGCTGTTTTTT.

Many counts were recorded for this clonotype. The gene calls are TRBV6-1 and TRBJ2-7; TRBD1 might be the D (6 bases). The ends were cut back, 5 bases at V and 2 bases at J, with 16 bases in the middle. Germline lookup yields CDR1 MNHNS and CDR2 SASEGT. CDR3 length: 15 amino acids. This CDR3 is CASSSGYRAAYEQYF. The CDR3 DNA is TGTGCCAGCAGTTCCGGCTACAGGGCCGCCTACGAGCAGTACTTC.

V gene TRBV18 combines with J gene TRBJ2-7; 7 bases line up with TRBD1. Trimming at V came to 6 bases and at J to 3 bases, leaving 8 bases not matched to a gene. This CDR3 region has 14 residues. In germline, CDR1 is KGHSH, CDR2 LQKENI. CDR3 in DNA: TGTGCCAGCTCCCCCACGGCAGGGGGCTACGAGCAGTACTTC. This sequence encodes CASSPTAGGYEQYF.

The chain uses TRBV11-2 and TRBJ1-1; possible D gene TRBD1, 5 bases. The CDR3 loop spans 13 amino acids. Germline CDR1 reads SGHAT; CDR2 reads FQNNGV. The V end was cut by 0 bases, the J end by 6 bases, with 8 bases between. DNA of the CDR3: TGTGCCAGCAGCTTAGATGGGGGTCCTGAAGCTTTCTTT. Protein: CASSLDGGPEAFF.

CDR3 loop: CASSQPAQGQTEAFF. The CDR3 bases are TGCGCCAGCAGCCAACCTGCGCAGGGGCAAACTGAAGCTTTCTTT. This chain links TRBV4-1 with TRBJ1-1; possibly TRBD1 for D (6 bases). Per the germline V gene, CDR1 is MGHRA and CDR2 is YSYEKL. Between the trimmed V and J ends, which lost 2 bases and 5 bases, there was a span of 15 bases. This CDR3 comprises 15 residues.